The 27 T cell receptor beta chains below were found in one sample sequenced in a study of blood T cell repertoires in COVID-19. Profiling relied on immunoSEQ multiplex PCR, and the TCRdb table lists in-frame clones only, not all of them. This table holds approximately 150,000 clones, 80% found once. The sequencing input was peripheral blood. These TCRs come from a woman aged 45-60 years with acute or convalescent COVID-19.

This clone was recorded only once. In the same sample, other DNA sequences code for this CDR3. The rearrangement uses TRBV7-3 and TRBJ2-3; 7 nucleotides match TRBD1. Germline V lookup: CDR1 SGHTA, CDR2 FQGTGA. This CDR3 contains 15 residues. V shed 3 bases, J shed 0 bases, and the junction held 3 bases outside the gene matches. Written as DNA, the CDR3 is TGTGCCAGCAGCTTGAGACAGGGTAGCACAGATACGCAGTATTTT. It specifies CASSLRQGSTDTQYF.

This chain uses TRBV6-6 with TRBJ1-3; 7 bases align to TRBD1. The CDR3 is 15 amino acids. The V and J ends lost 2 bases and 2 bases, in that order; junction bases with no gene match: 3. The germline CDR1 and CDR2 sequences are MNHNY and SVGAGI (reference sequence). CDR3 region: CASSYPQGAGNTIYF. The CDR3, as DNA: TGTGCCAGCAGTTACCCCCAGGGGGCTGGAAACACCATATATTTT.

The genes are TRBV19 and TRBJ2-3; a weak D match, TRBD1 (5 bases). Trimming removed 5 bases from V and 5 bases from J, with 20 bases in between. The CDR3 is made up of 16 amino acids. CDR1 LNHDA and CDR2 SQIVND come from the germline V gene (reference sequence). The CDR3 loop is CASSPRGAIVGDTQYF. The CDR3 DNA reads as TGTGCCAGTAGTCCACGTGGGGCTATAGTGGGAGATACGCAGTATTTT.

The chain recombines TRBV6-2 or TRBV6-3 with TRBJ1-4, with D perhaps TRBD1 (6 bases). The CDR3 length is 15 residues. V was pared by 5 bases and J by 2 bases, with 12 bases between. Looked up from germline, CDR1 is MNHEY and CDR2 is SVGEGT. The CDR3 sequence is CASSTRDKTNEKLFF. For the CDR3, the DNA is TGTGCCAGCAGTACCCGGGACAAGACTAATGAAAAACTGTTTTTT.

This rearrangement joins TRBV11-2 to TRBJ1-2; D may be TRBD1 (6 bases). CDR1 and CDR2 (germline): SGHAT, FQNNGV. V lost 2 bases, J lost 6 bases, and 10 bases lay in between. The CDR3 runs 13 residues. CDR3 region: CASSLRGGDGYTF. CDR3 DNA sequence: TGTGCCAGCAGCTTACGAGGGGGGGATGGCTACACCTTC.

This chain uses TRBV5-6 with TRBJ1-1; D ambiguous. CDR1 is SGHDT and CDR2 is YYEEEE in the germline V gene. The CDR3 length is 12 residues. V was trimmed by 4 bases and J by 0 bases, leaving 4 bases between them. This CDR3 is CASSPMNTEAFF. In DNA, the CDR3 is TGTGCCAGCAGCCCAATGAACACTGAAGCTTTCTTT. Based on the CDR3 plus reference TRBV5-6 and TRBJ1-1, the full variable domain is DAGVTQSPTHLIKTRGQQVTLRCSPKSGHDTVSWYQQALGQGPQFIFQYYEEEERQRGNFPDRFSGHQFPNYSSELNVNALLLGDSALYLCASSPMNTEAFFGQGTRLTVV.

This chain uses TRBV29-1 with TRBJ2-5, with a tentative D call TRBD1 (7 bases). CDR1 SQVTM and CDR2 ANQGSEA come from the germline V gene. The length of the CDR3 is 13 residues. Deletions cut 6 bases from V and 5 bases from J, with 16 bases between. The CDR3 bases are TGCAGCGTGGTACAACAGGGGAGGGAGACCCAGTACTTC. Protein product: CSVVQQGRETQYF.

V is TRBV7-3 and J is TRBJ2-3; 8 bases are a match to TRBD2. J lost 4 bases, V lost 3 bases, and 6 bases had no gene match. The germline CDR1 and CDR2 sequences are SGHTA and FQGTGA. CDR3 length: 15 amino acids. The CDR3 is CASSLGTSSADTQYF. For the CDR3, the DNA is TGTGCCAGCAGCTTGGGGACTAGTTCTGCAGATACGCAGTATTTT. Full variable domain (rest looked up from reference TRBV7-3 and TRBJ2-3): GAGVSQTPSNKVTEKGKYVELRCDPISGHTALYWYRQSLGQGPEFLIYFQGTGAADDSGLPNDRFFAVRPEGSVSTLKIQRTERGDSAVYLCASSLGTSSADTQYFGPGTRLTVL.

This clone was counted between two and nine times. The V call is TRBV4-2, the J call TRBJ2-1; TRBD2 is a possible D gene (6 bases). Germline V lookup: CDR1 LGHNA, CDR2 YNFKEQ. The CDR3 is 15 amino acids. The V gene lost 1 base and the J gene lost 6 bases, with 13 bases spanning the gap. CDR3 in DNA: TGTGCCAGCAGCCAAGGCGGGGCGAGTAGCAATGAGCAGTTCTTC. Translating gives CASSQGGASSNEQFF.

This chain links TRBV7-2 with TRBJ2-2; D remains ambiguous. This CDR3 is 16 amino acids long. V was shortened by 4 bases and J by 4 bases, with 16 bases between the two germline ends. Germline V gives CDR1 SGHTA, CDR2 FQGNSA. This CDR3 reads CASSSRSDAGTGELFF. The CDR3 nucleotides read TGTGCCAGCAGCTCTAGATCCGACGCCGGCACCGGGGAGCTGTTTTTT.

The chain is built from TRBV7-7 and TRBJ1-3; D gene unclear. CDR1 and CDR2 (germline): SSHAT, FNYEAQ (reference sequence). Trimming cost V 5 bases and J 0 bases, with 14 bases left between them. CDR3 length: 16 residues. The CDR3 coding sequence is TGTGCCAGCAGCCAAGCCCCCGCGGGCTCTGGAAACACCATATATTTT. Its translation: CASSQAPAGSGNTIYF.

This clone was picked up a small number of times. The genes are TRBV6-2 or TRBV6-3 and TRBJ1-2; maybe TRBD1 (5 bases). Germline values: CDR1 MNHEY, CDR2 SVGEGT. Trimming took 5 bases from V and 8 from J, leaving 18 bases between them. There are 14 residues in the CDR3. CDR3 DNA: TGTGCCAGCAGTCCCCGGGGGAACGGCTTGGGCTACACCTTC. Translating it yields CASSPRGNGLGYTF.

Only a few counts were recorded for this clone. The rearrangement links TRBV29-1 to TRBJ2-5, with TRBD1 matching 7 bases. The CDR3 is 14 amino acids. The trim removed 6 bases at V and 5 bases at J, leaving 12 bases unmatched. The germline CDR1 and CDR2 sequences are SQVTM and ANQGSEA. CDR3 loop: CSVETNLQGETQYF. The DNA of the CDR3 is TGCAGCGTCGAGACAAACCTACAGGGGGAGACCCAGTACTTC.

This clone was counted a few times. The chain combines TRBV7-9 with TRBJ2-7, with D perhaps TRBD2 (6 bases). The length of the CDR3 is 14 residues. CDR1 is SEHNR, CDR2 FQNEAQ, per germline (reference sequence). V was cut by 2 bases and J by 5 bases, with 13 bases left in between. The CDR3 is CASSLLGGLDEQYF. The CDR3 DNA reads as TGTGCCAGCAGCTTACTCGGAGGGTTGGACGAGCAGTACTTC.

This clone has a handful of counts. V gene TRBV10-3 combines with J gene TRBJ2-7; 9 nucleotides align to TRBD1. V trimming: 6 bases; J trimming: 5 bases; junction bases outside the gene matches: 11. Germline V gene data show CDR1 as ENHRY and CDR2 as SYGVKD. The CDR3 spans 15 residues. The CDR3: CAIRHPGQGLHEQYF. The CDR3 nucleotides are TGTGCCATCAGACACCCGGGACAGGGTTTACACGAGCAGTACTTC.

The V gene is TRBV6-5, the J gene TRBJ2-3, with D tentatively TRBD1 (6 bases). The CDR3 runs 13 residues. Germline assignment: CDR1 MNHEY and CDR2 SVGAGI. The ends were cut back, 8 bases at V and 1 base at J, with 10 bases in the middle. CDR3 nucleotide sequence: TGTGCCAGCCAACAGGGCGGCACAGATACGCAGTATTTT. Protein sequence: CASQQGGTDTQYF.

CDR3 sequence: CAWSGAGVVQFF. CDR3 DNA: TGTGCCTGGAGTGGTGCGGGGGTAGTTCAGTTCTTC. The rearrangement uses TRBV30 and TRBJ2-1; 7 bases map to TRBD2. The CDR3 loop spans 12 amino acids. V lost 1 base to trimming and J lost 13 bases; unmatched junction nucleotides: 7. CDR1 GTSNPN and CDR2 SVGIG come from the germline V gene (reference sequence).

The chain couples TRBV7-6 to TRBJ1-4; no clear D gene. This CDR3 region has 17 residues. Looked up from germline, CDR1 is SGHVS and CDR2 is FNYEAQ. Trimming stripped 1 base from V and 1 base from J, with 13 bases between. CDR3 sequence: CASSLEELQITNEKLFF. The CDR3 bases are TGTGCCAGCAGCTTAGAGGAGCTCCAGATAACTAATGAAAAACTGTTTTTT.

The chain joins TRBV6-2 or TRBV6-3 to TRBJ2-5; 8 bases line up with TRBD2. CDR3 length: 13 amino acids. The germline gives CDR1 MNHEY, CDR2 SVGEGT. With V trimmed by 4 bases and J by 4 bases, 2 bases remained unmatched. Here the CDR3 reads CASSLAGIETQYF. CDR3 nucleotides: TGTGCCAGCAGTTTAGCGGGGATAGAGACCCAGTACTTC.

The chain is built from TRBV4-2 and TRBJ1-1, with a possible D match to TRBD1 (5 bases). The V end was cut by 1 base, the J end by 5 bases, with 11 bases between. CDR3 length: 14 amino acids. CDR1 LGHNA and CDR2 YNFKEQ come from the germline V gene. CDR3 nucleotide sequence: TGTGCCAGCAGCCAAGTGGGGCCTTGGACTGAAGCTTTCTTT. Translation gives CASSQVGPWTEAFF.

This chain connects TRBV7-3 to TRBJ2-5; TRBD2 agrees at 10 bases. Trimming took 5 bases from V and 3 from J; bases not matched to a gene: 6. The CDR3 is 15 residues long. CDR1 is SGHTA and CDR2 is FQGTGA in the germline V gene. As DNA, the CDR3 is TGTGCCAGCAGCGAAAGCGGGGGGGTAGAAGAGACCCAGTACTTC. Amino acid sequence: CASSESGGVEETQYF.

This clone turned up a few times. V and J are TRBV6-1 and TRBJ1-5; TRBD1 agrees at 7 bases. Losses at the gene ends were 0 bases for V and 0 bases for J; bases not matched to a gene: 5. Per germline, CDR1 MNHNS and CDR2 SASEGT. The CDR3 has 17 amino acids. CDR3 region: CASSEALTGISNQPQHF. The CDR3 DNA is TGTGCCAGCAGTGAAGCCCTGACAGGGATTAGCAATCAGCCCCAGCATTTT.

V gene TRBV10-1 combines with J gene TRBJ1-6, with TRBD1 as a possible D gene (6 bases). Germline-derived CDR1 and CDR2 are WNHNN and SYGVQD (reference sequence). Trimming took 6 bases from V and 9 from J, leaving 21 bases between them. This CDR3 spans 16 amino acids. The CDR3 loop is CASRRRGGGLLSPLHF. The CDR3 DNA follows: TGCGCCAGCAGAAGAAGGGGGGGTGGGCTACTTTCACCCCTCCACTTT.

V gene TRBV6-5 combines with J gene TRBJ1-2; TRBD1 is a possible D gene (6 bases). In germline, CDR1 is MNHEY, CDR2 SVGAGI. V dropped 2 bases and J dropped 7 bases, with 14 bases sitting between them. The CDR3 runs to 14 residues. The CDR3 coding sequence is TGTGCCAGCAGTTACATTGGGGGCAAGGGTGGCTACACCTTC. Its protein product is CASSYIGGKGGYTF.

This clone was detected ten times or more. The rearrangement uses TRBV4-2 and TRBJ2-2; 9 bases line up with TRBD2. The CDR3 extends over 17 amino acids. Germline V lookup: CDR1 LGHNA, CDR2 YNFKEQ. Trimming took 3 bases from V and 1 from J; bases not matched to a gene: 6. The DNA of the CDR3 is TGTGCCAGCAGCCACCGCCTGCGGGGGGGGAACACCGGGGAGCTGTTTTTT. Residues: CASSHRLRGGNTGELFF.

This clone was observed once. CDR3 bases: TGTGCCAGCAGAGAATCGGCCAGCGGGGGCTTGAGGAATGAGCAGTTCTTC. It encodes CASRESASGGLRNEQFF. The chain employs TRBV6-4 and TRBJ2-1; TRBD2 matches at 8 bases. The CDR3 runs 17 residues. The trim removed 6 bases at V and 7 bases at J, leaving 17 bases unmatched. Germline CDR1 reads MRHNA; CDR2 reads SNTAGT.

This clone was observed once. The chain carries TRBV16 and TRBJ1-6, with 7 bases that match TRBD1. This CDR3 region has 16 residues. Looked up from germline, CDR1 is KGHSY and CDR2 is FQNENV. V trimming: 5 bases; J trimming: 10 bases; junction bases outside the gene matches: 14. The CDR3 DNA reads TGTGCCAGCAGCGATCAAGCTAAAACAGGGGTCTCACCCCTCCACTTT. Translation: CASSDQAKTGVSPLHF.